This note documents a single T cell receptor beta chain sequence. Its antigen target is currently unknown. No quality values exist for individual bases; no much larger clone is one base distant. CDR3 length: 14 amino acids, cysteine to phenylalanine. Only CDR3 DNA remains: 42 bases, in frame from the first base. Via the germline V gene, CDR1 is KGHSH and CDR2 LQKENI. V and J lose 1 base and 7 bases, and a span of 11 bases separates them. Data came from an Illumina NovaSeq 6000. TCRalpha and TCRbeta cDNA libraries were built by 5'RACE with constant-segment primers, adding sample barcodes and unique molecular identifiers. Trizol reagent was used to extract RNA from every sample. Library amplification was performed in two PCR steps, and a second sample barcode and Illumina TruSeq adapters were introduced in the second step. Sequencing of the libraries was done on an Illumina NovaSeq, producing 2 x 150 bp paired-end reads. As for the authors' bioinformatics: With migec v1.2.7, reads were demultiplexed and then collapsed into UMI-guided consensus sequences. With mixcr v2.1.11, UMI consensuses were aligned to TRA and TRB V and J templates and assembled into clonotypes. A clonotype was counted as expanded or contracted only when both edgeR and NoisET called the clonotype significant, with the noise models trained on biological replicates. edgeR calls used a false discovery rate-adjusted p below 0.01 and a log2 fold-change threshold of 1. As an exploratory analysis of dynamics, max-normalized trajectories of the 1000 most abundant clonotypes were examined by PCA with hierarchical clustering. Separately sequenced CD4+ and CD8+ repertoires were used to assign a CD4 or CD8 phenotype to each responding clone. TCRdb took the public reads, trimmed them with fastp at Q25, ran MiXCR for clone calling and kept in-frame beta chains. Rows are unified per CDR3 protein, each entry keeping the most common DNA and genes. TCRdb, not the authors, supplied the V and J calls. In this sample the table shows 300,000 to 350,000 distinct CDR3 sequences, about 13% of which occur a single time. Roughly a fifth of the sample belongs to the ten largest clones.

Ficoll-Paque density gradient centrifugation was used to isolate PBMCs. The data derive from a study of T-cell memory formation after mild COVID-19 (dated by TCRdb to the early 2020s). Broadly, across the study: Most TCR sequence clusters were specific to one of the two donors. Longitudinal TCRalpha and TCRbeta repertoire sequencing tracked T-cell clones expanding and contracting after mild COVID-19 in two donors. Two young, previously healthy adult volunteers, one female and one male, were included in the cohort. Results and caveats for the whole study, not just this receptor: SARS-CoV-2 specificity of the second-wave clones peaking on day 37 was not confirmed. Clones that contracted from day 15 to 85 showed balanced CD4/CD8 phenotypes, whereas a second wave of clones that expanded from day 15 to 37 leaned towards CD4+. The study covered only a couple of mild cases, and larger cohorts including severe cases with pre-infection samples were considered necessary. Contracting CD4+ clones were located mainly in the CM and EM memory subsets, whereas CD8+ clones were found to be enriched in EMRA. Some responding clones were detected in pre-infection memory, suggesting pre-existing cross-reactive memory T cells joined the SARS-CoV-2 response.

Recombination joined TRBV18 with TRBJ2-1; the D gene is not confidently resolved. The TCR sequence derives from a man younger than 35 who had mild COVID-19 (a few samples of this study predate the infection). The sample titles of this study are shuffled in the database, so cell type and time point are left out; the donor was told from shared clones. Material: PBMCs or a T cell subset sorted from them (not recorded which). The CDR3 protein sequence reads: CASSPRGFKNEQFF. Read as DNA, the sequence is TGTGCCAGCTCACCACGGGGTTTTAAGAATGAGCAGTTCTTC. The CDR3 plus the reference TRBV18 and TRBJ2-1 genes for the other parts give the full variable domain: NAGVMQNPRHLVRRRGQEARLRCSPMKGHSHVYWYRQLPEEGLKFMVYLQKENIIDESGMPKERFSAEFPKEGPSILRIQQVVRGDSAAYFCASSPRGFKNEQFFGPGTRLTVL.